Detailed here is one TCR beta chain. The data derive from a study of T-cell reconstitution after alpha-beta-depleted transplantation in children. Unique molecular identifiers tagged the TCRbeta library. TCRdb called the PCR reads again in MiXCR, with one record for every CDR3 protein. The top ten clones hold around 13% of a sample with roughly 180,000 distinct CDR3 sequences, about 14% of them seen once. Trimming cost V 1 base and J 5 bases, with 14 bases left between them. The CDR3 sequence is 14 residues long. Germline V gene data show CDR1 as GTSNPN and CDR2 as SVGIG (reference sequence). V and J are TRBV30 and TRBJ1-1; the D gene is possibly TRBD1 (6 bases). This clonotype was obtained from a human donor who donated a stem cell graft to a child with acute lymphoblastic leukemia. This sample comprised PBMCs from the stem cell graft donor, obtained from the stem cell graft. The CDR3 is CAWSADGGRTEAFF. In DNA form, the CDR3 reads TGTGCCTGGAGTGCGGACGGGGGGCGAACTGAAGCTTTCTTT. Looking up the rest from reference TRBV30 and TRBJ1-1 gives the full variable domain: SQTIHQWPATLVQPVGSPLSLECTVEGTSNPNLYWYRQAAGRGLQLLFYSVGIGQISSEVPQNLSASRPQDRQFILSSKKLLLSDSGFYLCAWSADGGRTEAFFGQGTRLTVV.